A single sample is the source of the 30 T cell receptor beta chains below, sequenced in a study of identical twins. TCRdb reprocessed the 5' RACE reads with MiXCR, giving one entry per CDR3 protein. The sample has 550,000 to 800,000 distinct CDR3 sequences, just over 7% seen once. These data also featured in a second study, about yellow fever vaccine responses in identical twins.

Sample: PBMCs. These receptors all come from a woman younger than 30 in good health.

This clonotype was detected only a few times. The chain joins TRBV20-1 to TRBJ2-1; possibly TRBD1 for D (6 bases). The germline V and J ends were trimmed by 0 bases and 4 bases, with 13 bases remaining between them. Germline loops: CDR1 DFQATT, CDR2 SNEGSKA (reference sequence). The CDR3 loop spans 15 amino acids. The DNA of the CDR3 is TGCAGTGCTAGAGATGGCCAGGGGTCGTACAATGAGCAGTTCTTC. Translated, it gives CSARDGQGSYNEQFF.

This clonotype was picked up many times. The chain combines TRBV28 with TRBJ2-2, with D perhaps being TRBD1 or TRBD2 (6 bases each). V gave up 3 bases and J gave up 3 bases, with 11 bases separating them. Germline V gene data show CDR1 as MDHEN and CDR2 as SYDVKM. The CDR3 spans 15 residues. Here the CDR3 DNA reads TGTGCCAGCAGTTTTGGGGGGCTGGACACCGGGGAGCTGTTTTTT. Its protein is CASSFGGLDTGELFF.

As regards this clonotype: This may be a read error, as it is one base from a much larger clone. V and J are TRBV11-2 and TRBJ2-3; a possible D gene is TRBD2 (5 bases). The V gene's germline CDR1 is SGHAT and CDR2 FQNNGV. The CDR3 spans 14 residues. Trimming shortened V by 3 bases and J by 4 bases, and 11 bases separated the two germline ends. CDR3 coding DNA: TGTGCCAGCAGCTTGGGTTCTAGCCCAGATACGCAGTATTTT. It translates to CASSLGSSPDTQYF. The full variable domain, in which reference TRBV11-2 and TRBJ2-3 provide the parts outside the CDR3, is EAGVAQSPRYKIIEKRQSVAFWCNPISGHATLYWYQQILGQGPKLLIQFQNNGVVDDSQLPKDRFSAERLKGVDSTLKIQPAKLEDSAVYLCASSLGSSPDTQYFGPGTRLTVL.

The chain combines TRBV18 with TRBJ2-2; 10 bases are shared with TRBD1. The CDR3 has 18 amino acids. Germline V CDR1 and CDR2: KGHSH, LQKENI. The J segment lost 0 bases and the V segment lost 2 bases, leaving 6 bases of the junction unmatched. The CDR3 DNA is TGTGCCAGCTCACCAGGGGACAGGGGCCTCGCGAACACCGGGGAGCTGTTTTTT. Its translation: CASSPGDRGLANTGELFF.

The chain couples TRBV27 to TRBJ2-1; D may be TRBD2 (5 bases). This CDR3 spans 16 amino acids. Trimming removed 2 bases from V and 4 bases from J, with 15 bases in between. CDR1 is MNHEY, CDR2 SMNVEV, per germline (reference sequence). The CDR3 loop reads CASSLIPGLRYNEQFF. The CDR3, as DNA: TGTGCCAGCAGTTTAATCCCGGGGTTGAGGTACAATGAGCAGTTCTTC.

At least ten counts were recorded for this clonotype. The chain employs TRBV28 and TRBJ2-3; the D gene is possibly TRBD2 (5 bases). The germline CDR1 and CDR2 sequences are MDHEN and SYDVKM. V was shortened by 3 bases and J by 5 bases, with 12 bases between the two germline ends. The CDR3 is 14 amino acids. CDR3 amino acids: CASSFRGARDTQYF. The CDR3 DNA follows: TGTGCCAGCAGTTTCCGGGGAGCCAGAGATACGCAGTATTTT.

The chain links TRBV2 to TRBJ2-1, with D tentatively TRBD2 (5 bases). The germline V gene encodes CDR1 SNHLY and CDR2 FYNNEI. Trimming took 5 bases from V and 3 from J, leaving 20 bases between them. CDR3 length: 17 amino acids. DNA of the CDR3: TGTGCCAGCAGTAAGAAGGTTTTGACGGGGAGCTACAATGAGCAGTTCTTC. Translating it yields CASSKKVLTGSYNEQFF.

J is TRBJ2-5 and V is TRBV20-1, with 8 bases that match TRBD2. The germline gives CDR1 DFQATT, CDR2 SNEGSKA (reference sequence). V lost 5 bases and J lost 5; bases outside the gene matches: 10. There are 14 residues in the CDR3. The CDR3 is CSAPGTSSLETQYF. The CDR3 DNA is TGCAGTGCTCCCGGGACTAGTAGTTTGGAGACCCAGTACTTC.

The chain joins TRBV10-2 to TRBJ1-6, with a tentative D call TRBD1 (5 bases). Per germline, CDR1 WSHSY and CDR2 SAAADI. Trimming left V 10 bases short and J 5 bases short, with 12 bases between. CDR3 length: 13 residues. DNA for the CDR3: TGCGCCACCAGGGACGGTAATAATTCACCCCTCCACTTT. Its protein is CATRDGNNSPLHF.

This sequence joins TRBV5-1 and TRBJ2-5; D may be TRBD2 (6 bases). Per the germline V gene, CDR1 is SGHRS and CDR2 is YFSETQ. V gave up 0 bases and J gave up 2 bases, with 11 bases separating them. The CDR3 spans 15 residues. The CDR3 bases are TGCGCCAGCAGCTTGGGATGGCGGGGACAAGAGACCCAGTACTTC. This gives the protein CASSLGWRGQETQYF.

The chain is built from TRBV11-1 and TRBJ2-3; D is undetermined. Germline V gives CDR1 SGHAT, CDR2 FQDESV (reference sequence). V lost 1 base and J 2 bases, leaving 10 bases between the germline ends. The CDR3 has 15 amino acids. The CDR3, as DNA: TGTGCCAGCAGCTTAGGACTTATCTTCACAGATACGCAGTATTTT. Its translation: CASSLGLIFTDTQYF.

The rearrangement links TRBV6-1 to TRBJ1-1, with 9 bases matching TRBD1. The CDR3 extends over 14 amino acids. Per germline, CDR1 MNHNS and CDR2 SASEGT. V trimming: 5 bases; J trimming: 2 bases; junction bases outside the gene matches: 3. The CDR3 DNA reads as TGTGCCAGCAGTAGGACAGGGGATAACACTGAAGCTTTCTTT. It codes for CASSRTGDNTEAFF.

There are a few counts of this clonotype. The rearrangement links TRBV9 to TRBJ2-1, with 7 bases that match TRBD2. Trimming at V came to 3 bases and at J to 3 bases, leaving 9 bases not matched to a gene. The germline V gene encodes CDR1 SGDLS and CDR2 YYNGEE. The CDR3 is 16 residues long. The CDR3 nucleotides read TGTGCCAGCAGCGGAGGCAGCGGGGTCAACTACAATGAGCAGTTCTTC. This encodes CASSGGSGVNYNEQFF. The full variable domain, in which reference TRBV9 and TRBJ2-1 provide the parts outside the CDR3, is DSGVTQTPKHLITATGQRVTLRCSPRSGDLSVYWYQQSLDQGLQFLIQYYNGEERAKGNILERFSAQQFPDLHSELNLSSLELGDSALYFCASSGGSGVNYNEQFFGPGTRLTVL.

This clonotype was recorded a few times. This chain's CDR3 is CASSHSGRGGDTQYF. As DNA, the CDR3 is TGTGCCAGCAGCCATAGCGGGAGGGGGGGGGATACGCAGTATTTT. V is TRBV27 and J is TRBJ2-3; 11 bases align to TRBD2. The CDR3 contains 15 residues. The ends lost 6 bases at V and 6 bases at J; junction bases unmatched: 8. In germline, CDR1 is MNHEY, CDR2 SMNVEV (reference sequence).

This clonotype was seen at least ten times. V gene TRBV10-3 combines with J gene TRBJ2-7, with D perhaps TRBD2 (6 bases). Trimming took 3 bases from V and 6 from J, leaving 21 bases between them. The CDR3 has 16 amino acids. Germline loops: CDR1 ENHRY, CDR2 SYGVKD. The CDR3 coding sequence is TGTGCCATCAGTGAAGCCTCGGGACGGGGAGGTGGCGAGCAGTACTTC. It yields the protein CAISEASGRGGGEQYF.

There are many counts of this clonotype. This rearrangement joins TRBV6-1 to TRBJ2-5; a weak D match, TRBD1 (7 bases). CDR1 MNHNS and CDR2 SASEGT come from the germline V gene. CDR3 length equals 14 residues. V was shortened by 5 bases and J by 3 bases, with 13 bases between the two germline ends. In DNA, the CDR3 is TGTGCCAGCAGTCCCCAGGGGGGAAAAGAGACCCAGTACTTC. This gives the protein CASSPQGGKETQYF.

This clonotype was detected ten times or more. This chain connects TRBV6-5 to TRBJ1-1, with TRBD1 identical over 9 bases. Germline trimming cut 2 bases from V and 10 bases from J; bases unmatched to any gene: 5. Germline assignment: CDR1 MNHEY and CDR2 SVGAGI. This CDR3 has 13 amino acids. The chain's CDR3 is CASSYTSGQGAFF. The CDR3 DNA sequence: TGTGCCAGCAGTTACACCTCGGGACAGGGAGCTTTCTTT.

CDR3: CASSVPLGEYYNEQFF. CDR3 DNA: TGCGCCAGCAGCGTACCCCTGGGGGAGTATTACAATGAGCAGTTCTTC. The rearrangement links TRBV5-1 to TRBJ2-1; D might be TRBD1 or TRBD2, each matching 5 bases. V lost 4 bases, J lost 4 bases, and 18 bases lay in between. The CDR3 has 16 amino acids. Germline CDR1 SGHRS, CDR2 YFSETQ. The whole variable domain, filled in from reference TRBV5-1 and TRBJ2-1, reads KAGVTQTPRYLIKTRGQQVTLSCSPISGHRSVSWYQQTPGQGLQFLFEYFSETQRNKGNFPGRFSGRQFSNSRSEMNVSTLELGDSALYLCASSVPLGEYYNEQFFGPGTRLTVL.

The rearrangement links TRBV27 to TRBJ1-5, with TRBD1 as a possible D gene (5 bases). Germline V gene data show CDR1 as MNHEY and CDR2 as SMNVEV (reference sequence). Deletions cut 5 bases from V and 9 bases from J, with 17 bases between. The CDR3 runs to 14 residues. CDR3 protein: CASSVWGTGRPQHF. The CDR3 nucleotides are TGTGCCAGCAGTGTCTGGGGGACCGGGCGGCCCCAGCATTTT.

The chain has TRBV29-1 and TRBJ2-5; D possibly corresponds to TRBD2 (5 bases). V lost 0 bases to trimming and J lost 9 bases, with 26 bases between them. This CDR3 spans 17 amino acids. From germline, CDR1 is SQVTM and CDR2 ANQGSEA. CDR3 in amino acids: CSVEDPFREGSDLAQYF. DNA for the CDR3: TGCAGCGTTGAAGATCCTTTCCGCGAGGGAAGCGATTTGGCCCAGTACTTC.

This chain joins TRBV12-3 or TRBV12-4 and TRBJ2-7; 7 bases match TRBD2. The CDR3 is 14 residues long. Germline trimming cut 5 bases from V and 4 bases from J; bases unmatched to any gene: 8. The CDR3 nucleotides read TGTGCCAGCAGTCTCGTAGCGGGTTCGTACGAGCAGTACTTC. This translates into CASSLVAGSYEQYF.

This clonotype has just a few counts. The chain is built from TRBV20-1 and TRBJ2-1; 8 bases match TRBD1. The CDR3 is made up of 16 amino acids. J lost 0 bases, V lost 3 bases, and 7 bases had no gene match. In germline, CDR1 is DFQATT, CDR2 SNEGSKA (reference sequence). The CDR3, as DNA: TGCAGTGCTAGGGTCCGGGACAGGAGCTCCTACAATGAGCAGTTCTTC. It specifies CSARVRDRSSYNEQFF.

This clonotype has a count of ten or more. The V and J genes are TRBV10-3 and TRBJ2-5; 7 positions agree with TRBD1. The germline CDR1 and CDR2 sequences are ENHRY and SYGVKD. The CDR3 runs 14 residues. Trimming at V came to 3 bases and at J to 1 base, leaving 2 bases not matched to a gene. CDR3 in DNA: TGTGCCATCAGTGAAGACAGGGTCCAAGAGACCCAGTACTTC. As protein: CAISEDRVQETQYF.

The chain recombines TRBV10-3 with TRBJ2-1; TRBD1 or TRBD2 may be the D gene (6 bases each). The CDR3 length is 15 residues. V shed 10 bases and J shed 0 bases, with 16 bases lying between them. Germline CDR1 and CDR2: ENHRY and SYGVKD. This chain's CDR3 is CATRGGTGSYNEQFF. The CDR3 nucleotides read TGTGCCACCAGAGGGGGGACTGGCTCCTACAATGAGCAGTTCTTC.

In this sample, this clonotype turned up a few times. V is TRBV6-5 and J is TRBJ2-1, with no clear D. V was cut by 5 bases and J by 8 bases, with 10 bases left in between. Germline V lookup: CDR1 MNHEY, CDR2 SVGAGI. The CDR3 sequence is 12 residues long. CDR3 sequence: CASSHPADEQFF. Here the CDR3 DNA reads TGTGCCAGCAGTCATCCAGCCGATGAGCAGTTCTTC.

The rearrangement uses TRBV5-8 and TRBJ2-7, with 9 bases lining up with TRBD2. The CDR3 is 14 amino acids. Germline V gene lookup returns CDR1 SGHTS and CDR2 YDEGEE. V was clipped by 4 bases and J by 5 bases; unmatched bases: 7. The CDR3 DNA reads TGTGCCAGCAGCCTCCCTATAGCGGGAGACGAGCAGTACTTC. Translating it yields CASSLPIAGDEQYF.

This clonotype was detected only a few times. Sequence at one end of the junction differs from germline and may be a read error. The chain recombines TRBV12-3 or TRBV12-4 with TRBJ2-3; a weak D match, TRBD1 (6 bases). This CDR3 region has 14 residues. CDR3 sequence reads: CASSPEPTITQGRF. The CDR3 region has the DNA TGTGCCAGCAGTCCCGAGCCTACGATTACCCAGGGGAGATTT.

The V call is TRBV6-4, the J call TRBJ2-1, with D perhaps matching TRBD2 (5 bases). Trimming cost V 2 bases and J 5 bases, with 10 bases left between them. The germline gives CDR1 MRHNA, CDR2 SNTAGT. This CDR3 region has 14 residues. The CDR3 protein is CASSDGRGNNEQFF. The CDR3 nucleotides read TGTGCCAGCAGTGACGGGAGAGGCAACAATGAGCAGTTCTTC.

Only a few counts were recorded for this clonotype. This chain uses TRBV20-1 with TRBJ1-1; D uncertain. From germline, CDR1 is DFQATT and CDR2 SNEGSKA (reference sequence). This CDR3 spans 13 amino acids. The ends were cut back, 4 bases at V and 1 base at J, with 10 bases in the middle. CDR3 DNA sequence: TGCAGTGCTACAGAGACCAGGAACACTGAAGCTTTCTTT. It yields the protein CSATETRNTEAFF.

The DNA of the CDR3 is TGCAGTGCTAGCGGCAAAGCGTGGTACCCGACGGAGACCCAGTACTTC. Translation gives CSASGKAWYPTETQYF. The rearrangement joins TRBV20-1 to TRBJ2-5; D gene uncertain. The CDR3 contains 16 residues. V lost 3 bases and J lost 5, with 22 bases in between. Germline CDR1 reads DFQATT; CDR2 reads SNEGSKA (reference sequence).